These T cell receptor beta chains were read from a single sample in a study of T cells in Graves' hyperthyroidism and ophthalmopathy. TCRdb re-called the multiplex PCR reads through MiXCR, storing one row per CDR3 protein. The sample has around 350,000 distinct CDR3 sequences; about a sixth are singletons. Sequencing was carried out using blood. These receptors originate from a woman under 40 with Graves' hyperthyroidism that later progressed to Graves' ophthalmopathy. Both conserved end residues are part of each CDR3. D genes are given only for firm matches. The size field is filled for only some rows; it gives once, few, many or a size class.

clone size	V gene	J gene	D gene	CDR3 protein	CDR3 DNA
many	TRBV11-3	TRBJ2-1	NA	CASSLGPVNEQFF	TGTGCCAGCAGCTTAGGCCCTGTGAATGAGCAGTTCTTC
NA	TRBV30	TRBJ1-2	NA	CAWSVTGADGYTF	TGTGCCTGGAGTGTAACGGGGGCTGATGGCTACACCTTC
many	TRBV3-1	TRBJ2-1	TRBD2	CASSSGGADEQFF	TGTGCCAGCAGTAGCGGGGGGGCCGATGAGCAGTTCTTC
few	TRBV10-3	TRBJ1-5	NA	CAISVGYASNQPQHF	TGTGCCATCAGTGTTGGGTATGCGAGCAATCAGCCCCAGCATTTT
many	TRBV19	TRBJ2-2	TRBD2	CASTPFILGRGTGELFF	TGTGCCAGTACCCCCTTTATTCTCGGGAGGGGGACCGGGGAGCTGTTTTTT
NA	TRBV6-1	TRBJ2-1	NA	CASTSLWGNEQFF	TGTGCCAGCACCTCTCTTTGGGGCAATGAGCAGTTCTTC
few	TRBV3-1	TRBJ2-3	NA	CASSQDPSADTQYF	TGTGCCAGCAGCCAAGATCCGTCTGCAGATACGCAGTATTTT
many	TRBV5-1	TRBJ1-2	NA	CASSDGENYGYTF	TGCGCCAGCAGTGACGGGGAAAACTATGGCTACACCTTC
NA	TRBV10-3	TRBJ2-3	NA	CAISEGDGTDTQYF	TGTGCCATCAGTGAAGGTGACGGCACAGATACGCAGTATTTT
many	TRBV28	TRBJ2-1	NA	CASSKTGRYNEQFF	TGTGCCAGCAGTAAAACGGGTCGCTACAATGAGCAGTTCTTC
NA	TRBV27	TRBJ2-7	NA	CASSFYQGYEQYF	TGTGCCAGCAGTTTTTACCAGGGCTACGAGCAGTACTTC
many	TRBV7-9	TRBJ2-1	TRBD2	CASIYGLAGLNEQFF	TGTGCCAGCATCTACGGACTAGCGGGTTTGAATGAGCAGTTCTTC
NA	TRBV5-1	TRBJ2-1	TRBD1	CASSPRGPGDEQFF	TGCGCCAGCAGTCCAAGGGGGCCTGGGGATGAGCAGTTCTTC
many	TRBV14	TRBJ2-5	NA	CASSHSTPGTQYF	TGTGCCAGCAGCCACTCTACTCCAGGGACCCAGTACTTC
NA	TRBV27	TRBJ2-2	NA	CAIGGQGNTGELFF	TGTGCCATCGGAGGGCAGGGAAACACCGGGGAGCTGTTTTTT
once	TRBV6-5	TRBJ2-5	NA	CASSSRGVETQYF	TGTGCCAGCAGTTCCAGAGGGGTTGAGACCCAGTACTTC
many	TRBV7-9	TRBJ2-1	NA	CASSLTRGRDSYNEQFF	TGTGCCAGCAGCTTAACGAGGGGCCGAGATTCCTACAATGAGCAGTTCTTC
many	TRBV19	TRBJ2-6	NA	CASSLPPSGANVLTF	TGTGCCAGTAGCCTCCCGCCCTCTGGGGCCAACGTCCTGACTTTC
NA	TRBV5-8	TRBJ2-1	NA	CASRQAVNEQFF	TGTGCCAGCCGACAGGCTGTGAATGAGCAGTTCTTC
many	TRBV6-1	TRBJ2-6	NA	CASSAEHALADYGANVLTF	TGTGCCAGCAGTGCGGAACACGCGCTCGCCGATTATGGGGCCAACGTCCTGACTTTC
many	TRBV13	TRBJ1-2	NA	CASSLMTGGRNYGYTF	TGTGCCAGCAGCTTAATGACAGGAGGGAGAAACTATGGCTACACCTTC
many	TRBV10-2	TRBJ1-1	TRBD1	CASSDGTGGTEAFF	TGCGCCAGCAGTGACGGGACAGGGGGCACTGAAGCTTTCTTT
NA	TRBV20-1	TRBJ1-3	NA	CSARVSLSARLSGNTIYF	TGCAGTGCTAGAGTCTCCTTGTCAGCCCGCCTCTCTGGAAACACCATATATTTT
NA	TRBV2	TRBJ2-7	NA	CASSEQWGAYEQYF	TGTGCCAGCAGTGAGCAGTGGGGCGCGTACGAGCAGTACTTC
many	TRBV7-9	TRBJ2-1	NA	CASSIGRPYSYNEQFF	TGTGCCAGCAGTATCGGGCGGCCCTACTCCTACAATGAGCAGTTCTTC
many	TRBV12-3/TRBV12-4	TRBJ2-7	TRBD2	CASSFDLAEYEQYF	TGTGCCAGCAGTTTTGATCTAGCGGAATACGAGCAGTACTTC
few	TRBV7-2	TRBJ1-2	TRBD1	CASSPGGVLGYGYTF	TGTGCCAGCAGCCCAGGGGGAGTCCTTGGCTATGGCTACACCTTC
many	TRBV19	TRBJ2-2	NA	CASNIESGSGELFF	TGTGCCAGTAACATCGAGTCCGGGTCCGGGGAGCTGTTTTTT
NA	TRBV2	TRBJ1-1	TRBD1	CASSGAQGAPNTEAFF	TGTGCCAGCAGTGGCGCCCAGGGGGCTCCGAACACTGAAGCTTTCTTT
NA	TRBV29-1	TRBJ1-2	TRBD1	CSVVSDSPAGGAGGYTF	TGCAGCGTTGTCTCCGACTCTCCGGCAGGGGGCGCTGGGGGCTACACCTTC
many	TRBV7-2	TRBJ1-5	NA	CASSLATLRQSNQPQHF	TGTGCCAGCAGCTTAGCGACGCTCAGACAGAGCAATCAGCCCCAGCATTTT
many	TRBV10-3	TRBJ2-7	NA	CATGADREQYF	TGTGCCACCGGCGCCGACAGGGAGCAGTACTTC
many	TRBV4-1	TRBJ2-2	NA	CASSQSGKGTGELFF	TGCGCCAGCAGCCAAAGTGGGAAAGGCACCGGGGAGCTGTTTTTT
NA	TRBV11-2	TRBJ1-1	NA	CASSPRGWTGPTEAFF	TGTGCCAGCAGCCCTAGGGGTTGGACCGGGCCCACTGAAGCTTTCTTT
NA	TRBV20-1	TRBJ2-3	TRBD1	CSQTSDRGTDTQYF	TGCAGTCAAACCTCGGACAGGGGCACAGATACGCAGTATTTT
many	TRBV5-1	TRBJ1-2	NA	CASSSRPGGGVDGYTF	TGCGCCAGCAGCTCCCGTCCGGGCGGGGGCGTGGATGGCTACACCTTC